The entry below gives a single TCR beta chain sequence along with its context. Trimming left V 3 bases short and J 6 bases short, with 11 bases between. The CDR3 spans 14 residues. The germline V gene encodes CDR1 LNHDA and CDR2 SQIVND (reference sequence). TCRdb's copy holds only in-frame clones and misses some; the assay was immunoSEQ multiplex PCR. The repertoire consists of tens of thousands of clones, with 95% to 97% occurring once and the leading ten covering under 7%. The entry originates in a study of T cells in tuberculosis. Sequencing input: PBMCs. The TCR was taken from a donor aged 10-30 years with latent tuberculosis or without tuberculosis infection. V gene TRBV19 combines with J gene TRBJ2-2; possible D gene TRBD2, 6 bases. In nucleotides, the CDR3 is TGTGCCAGTAGTATGTGGGAGCGGGCCGGGGAGCTGTTTTTT. It is translated as CASSMWERAGELFF.